This is a list of T cell receptor beta chains from one sample in a study of vaccination effects on CD4 cells after COVID-19. For these TCRs, the target antigens are not known. This table comes from immunoSEQ multiplex PCR, and its TCRdb copy is limited to in-frame clones, with some not included. The data contain about 39,000 clones, 65% to 75% of them singletons. The starting material was CD4+ T cells from PBMCs cultured without peptide, obtained after COVID-19 vaccination. The receptors come from a human donor who received a COVID-19 vaccine. Each CDR3 is given with its conserved first and last residue. A D gene is named only where the DNA matches it firmly. Expanded clones are given a class, and other clones once, few, many or no size at all.

V gene	J gene	clone size	D gene	CDR3 protein	CDR3 DNA
TRBV5-6	TRBJ1-2	NA	NA	CASSEGTFGYTF	TGTGCCAGCAGCGAGGGGACGTTTGGCTACACCTTC
TRBV2	TRBJ1-1	NA	NA	CASSVMSGGSRRAEAFF	TGTGCCAGCAGTGTAATGTCGGGTGGGTCGAGAAGGGCTGAAGCTTTCTTT
TRBV7-9	TRBJ2-7	NA	NA	CASSLTGASYEQYF	TGTGCCAGCAGCTTAACGGGCGCCTCCTACGAGCAGTACTTC
TRBV24-1	TRBJ1-1	NA	TRBD1	CATRSAGTGGTEAFF	TGTGCCACCAGGTCAGCCGGGACAGGGGGCACTGAAGCTTTCTTT
TRBV9	TRBJ2-7	NA	NA	CASSSGLIDYEQYF	TGTGCCAGCAGCTCAGGCCTTATAGACTACGAGCAGTACTTC
TRBV19	TRBJ2-5	NA	NA	CASSLQETQYF	TGTGCCAGTAGCCTCCAAGAGACCCAGTACTTC
TRBV29-1	TRBJ2-3	NA	NA	CSVSGVTFVTDTQYF	TGCAGCGTTTCGGGGGTCACTTTTGTCACAGATACGCAGTATTTT
TRBV11-2	TRBJ2-3	NA	NA	CASSRDSDTQYF	TGTGCCAGCAGCCGGGACTCGGATACGCAGTATTTT
TRBV11-2	TRBJ2-2	NA	TRBD2	CASSPGLAWNTGELFF	TGTGCCAGCAGCCCCGGACTAGCGTGGAACACCGGGGAGCTGTTTTTT
TRBV6-5	TRBJ1-4	once	NA	CASSYSQGPNEKLFF	TGTGCCAGCAGTTACTCGCAGGGCCCGAATGAAAAACTGTTTTTT
TRBV30	TRBJ1-2	few	NA	CAWSVSLNYGYTF	TGTGCCTGGAGTGTGTCCTTAAACTATGGCTACACCTTC
TRBV19	TRBJ1-2	few	NA	CASPSYKTGQVIRVHGYTF	TGTGCCAGTCCCAGTTACAAAACGGGACAAGTGATAAGAGTTCATGGCTACACCTTC
TRBV9	TRBJ1-2	once	NA	CASSVASGNGYTF	TGTGCCAGCAGCGTAGCTTCCGGTAATGGCTACACCTTC
TRBV3-1/TRBV3-2	TRBJ2-5	NA	NA	CASSQAPGRRGETQYF	TGTGCCAGCAGCCAAGCCCCGGGACGCCGAGGGGAGACCCAGTACTTC
TRBV10-2	TRBJ1-3	NA	NA	CASSESTAGNTIYF	TGCGCCAGCAGTGAGTCGACGGCTGGAAACACCATATATTTT
TRBV3-1/TRBV3-2	TRBJ2-7	NA	NA	CASSQEGRNEQYF	TGTGCCAGCAGCCAAGAGGGCCGGAACGAGCAGTACTTC
TRBV5-1	TRBJ2-3	NA	TRBD1	CASSTGTGVTDTQYF	TGCGCCAGCAGCACTGGGACAGGGGTGACAGATACGCAGTATTTT
TRBV7-9	TRBJ1-2	few	NA	CASSLVGGGYTF	TGTGCCAGCAGCTTAGTGGGTGGCGGCTACACCTTC
TRBV5-1	TRBJ1-1	few	NA	CASIPQTGMNTEAFF	TGCGCCAGCATTCCGCAGACAGGAATGAACACTGAAGCTTTCTTT
TRBV19	TRBJ2-5	NA	TRBD1	CASSPGTGKRETQYF	TGTGCCAGTAGTCCCGGGACAGGGAAGCGTGAGACCCAGTACTTC